This TCR beta chain is drawn from a study of blood T cells in healthy people across ages. Study-wide results and caveats: It was not possible, with unsorted PBMCs, to conclusively compare naive and antigen-experienced cells.

Germline values: CDR1 SGDLS, CDR2 YYNGEE. The germline V and J ends were trimmed by 1 base and 2 bases, with 14 bases remaining between them. This CDR3 is built from 16 residues. The second PCR ran about 6 to 11 cycles with a sample-barcoded 5' primer and J-beta primers. Via MiXCR, TCRdb re-called the 5' RACE reads, giving one row per CDR3 protein. The sample lists roughly 1,500,000 distinct CDR3 sequences, 42% seen once, with approximately 7.9% in the top ten. Concerning this clonotype: The target antigen is unknown.

Sequencing was carried out using blood. The source of this sequence is a woman between 18 and 29 years old in good health. The rearrangement links TRBV9 to TRBJ2-3; the D gene is possibly TRBD2 (6 bases). The CDR3 nucleotides are TGTGCCAGCAGCGTAAGTGGGCCGGGGGACACAGATACGCAGTATTTT. Translation gives CASSVSGPGDTDTQYF.